This TCR beta chain was documented in a study of T cells in Graves' hyperthyroidism and ophthalmopathy. About this clonotype itself: No antigen is known for it.

Looked up from germline, CDR1 is SGDLS and CDR2 is YYNGEE. CDR3 size: 15 residues. The junction had 10 bases not matched to a gene; V was cut back by 4 bases and J by 6 bases. The CDR3 regions of TCR beta were amplified from RNA transcripts. In the first-round RT-PCR of the TCR CDR3, the HTBI primer set was used. TCRdb redid the calling of the multiplex PCR reads with MiXCR, one entry per CDR3 protein. The sample lists around 800,000 distinct CDR3 sequences, about two fifths seen once, with approximately 10% in the top ten. General study points: Model output signaled ophthalmopathy a median around 6.9 months ahead of onset.

Exclusion criteria comprised uncontrolled infection, other autoimmune disease, pregnancy or lactation. This TCR was sampled from a man between 18 and 29 years old with Graves' hyperthyroidism. The V gene is TRBV9, the J gene TRBJ1-5, with 7 positions matching TRBD1. Specimen: blood. CDR3 amino acids: CASSSTGEGFQPQHF. The CDR3 DNA sequence: TGTGCCAGCAGCTCAACAGGGGAGGGGTTTCAGCCCCAGCATTTT.